A single sample is the source of the 12 T cell receptor beta chains below, sequenced in a study of control samples from healthy donors and cancer patients. Sequencing was performed with immunoSEQ multiplex PCR; in TCRdb, only in-frame clones are kept and a portion is missing. The table records about 120,000 clones, about 90% of them present only once. Sequenced: blood. The receptors come from a man aged 18 to 30 in good health.

The V call is TRBV11-3, the J call TRBJ2-1; TRBD2 aligns across 7 bases. The CDR3 consists of 14 residues. Germline CDR1 is SGHNT and CDR2 is YENEEA. The ends lost 5 bases at V and 4 bases at J; junction bases unmatched: 5. The CDR3, as DNA: TGTGCCAGCAGCAAAAGCGGGACTTACAATGAGCAGTTCTTC. Translating it yields CASSKSGTYNEQFF.

This sequence joins TRBV15 and TRBJ1-5; TRBD1 matches at 9 bases. V lost 2 bases, J lost 3 bases, and 14 bases stayed unmatched. The CDR3 is 19 amino acids. The germline V gene encodes CDR1 LNHNV and CDR2 YYDKDF (reference sequence). The CDR3 protein is CATSRPGQGIYSDNQPQHF. CDR3 DNA sequence: TGTGCCACCAGCAGACCGGGACAGGGTATCTATAGTGACAATCAGCCCCAGCATTTT.

The V and J genes are TRBV5-1 and TRBJ2-5, with a tentative D call TRBD1 (6 bases). This CDR3 spans 12 amino acids. Trimming removed 6 bases from V and 5 bases from J, with 11 bases in between. CDR1 and CDR2 (germline): SGHRS, YFSETQ. DNA of the CDR3: TGCGCCAGCATCGCAGGGGATGAGACCCAGTACTTC. It yields the protein CASIAGDETQYF. The variable domain in full, completed from reference TRBV5-1 and TRBJ2-5, reads KAGVTQTPRYLIKTRGQQVTLSCSPISGHRSVSWYQQTPGQGLQFLFEYFSETQRNKGNFPGRFSGRQFSNSRSEMNVSTLELGDSALYLCASIAGDETQYFGPGTRLLVL.

This chain connects TRBV28 to TRBJ2-6; D possibly corresponds to TRBD1 (6 bases). With 8 bases removed from V and 4 bases from J, the gap between germline ends came to 18 bases. The CDR3 has 16 amino acids. The germline gives CDR1 MDHEN, CDR2 SYDVKM. The CDR3 here is CASGDGTGSGANVLTF. CDR3 in DNA: TGTGCCAGCGGAGATGGAACAGGGTCCGGGGCCAACGTCCTGACTTTC.

The V and J genes are TRBV28 and TRBJ1-5; D gene ambiguous. This CDR3 has 14 amino acids. V was clipped by 5 bases and J by 1 base, with 9 bases between them. Germline V gene sequence: CDR1 MDHEN, CDR2 SYDVKM. Here the CDR3 reads CASSLQRSNQPQHF. In DNA form, the CDR3 reads TGTGCCAGCAGTCTACAAAGGAGCAATCAGCCCCAGCATTTT.

The chain is built from TRBV14 and TRBJ2-5; D might be TRBD2 (5 bases). The V end was cut by 1 base, the J end by 4 bases, with 13 bases between. Germline V gives CDR1 SGHDN, CDR2 FVKESK. CDR3 length equals 15 residues. For the CDR3, the DNA is TGTGCCAGCAGCCAAGGGTTGTGGGAGCGAGAGACCCAGTACTTC. The encoded protein is CASSQGLWERETQYF.

The chain is built from TRBV5-6 and TRBJ1-1; D might be TRBD1 (6 bases). Germline lookup yields CDR1 SGHDT and CDR2 YYEEEE. The V end was cut by 0 bases, the J end by 6 bases, with 15 bases between. This CDR3 is built from 15 residues. The CDR3 region is CASSLGQVKLAEAFF. The DNA for the CDR3 is TGTGCCAGCAGCTTGGGACAGGTTAAATTAGCTGAAGCTTTCTTT.

The chain has TRBV18 and TRBJ2-6; 10 nucleotides agree with TRBD1. The CDR3 sequence is 17 residues long. The germline CDR1 and CDR2 sequences are KGHSH and LQKENI. V was clipped by 6 bases and J by 3 bases; unmatched bases: 8. CDR3 nucleotide sequence: TGTGCCAGCTCGCTCTTGGGACAGGGGTTTGGGGCCAACGTCCTGACTTTC. Translated, it gives CASSLLGQGFGANVLTF. Filled out from reference TRBV18 and TRBJ2-6, the complete variable domain reads NAGVMQNPRHLVRRRGQEARLRCSPMKGHSHVYWYRQLPEEGLKFMVYLQKENIIDESGMPKERFSAEFPKEGPSILRIQQVVRGDSAAYFCASSLLGQGFGANVLTFGAGSRLTVL.

This sequence joins TRBV2 and TRBJ1-1, with D perhaps matching TRBD1 (6 bases). CDR3 length equals 15 residues. Germline V gene data show CDR1 as SNHLY and CDR2 as FYNNEI. V was pared by 7 bases and J by 1 base, with 16 bases between. CDR3 sequence (DNA): TGTGCCAGCACTTCTTCGCTGGGGGCGAACACTGAAGCTTTCTTT. This sequence encodes CASTSSLGANTEAFF.

This chain joins TRBV5-1 and TRBJ2-3, with D possibly being TRBD1 (6 bases). Trimming took 4 bases from V and 2 from J, leaving 17 bases between them. The length of the CDR3 is 16 residues. CDR1 and CDR2 from the germline V gene are SGHRS and YFSETQ. In DNA, the CDR3 is TGCGCCAGCAGCCCAACCGTTCAGGGGCCCACAGATACGCAGTATTTT. Its protein product is CASSPTVQGPTDTQYF.

The CDR3 sequence is CASSSPPGTGLYNEQFF. As DNA, the CDR3 is TGTGCCAGCAGTTCCCCACCCGGGACAGGGTTATACAATGAGCAGTTCTTC. The chain is built from TRBV27 and TRBJ2-1; TRBD1 agrees at 9 bases. Losses at the gene ends were 4 bases for V and 4 bases for J; bases not matched to a gene: 11. In germline, CDR1 is MNHEY, CDR2 SMNVEV (reference sequence). This CDR3 is 17 amino acids long.

The chain uses TRBV15 and TRBJ2-3; 8 positions agree with TRBD2. The V segment lost 5 bases and the J segment 0 bases; nucleotides outside the gene matches: 10. This CDR3 region has 17 residues. CDR1 LNHNV and CDR2 YYDKDF come from the germline V gene (reference sequence). CDR3 sequence: CATSSSRGGASTDTQYF. CDR3 in DNA: TGTGCCACCAGCTCCTCACGGGGGGGCGCTAGCACAGATACGCAGTATTTT.